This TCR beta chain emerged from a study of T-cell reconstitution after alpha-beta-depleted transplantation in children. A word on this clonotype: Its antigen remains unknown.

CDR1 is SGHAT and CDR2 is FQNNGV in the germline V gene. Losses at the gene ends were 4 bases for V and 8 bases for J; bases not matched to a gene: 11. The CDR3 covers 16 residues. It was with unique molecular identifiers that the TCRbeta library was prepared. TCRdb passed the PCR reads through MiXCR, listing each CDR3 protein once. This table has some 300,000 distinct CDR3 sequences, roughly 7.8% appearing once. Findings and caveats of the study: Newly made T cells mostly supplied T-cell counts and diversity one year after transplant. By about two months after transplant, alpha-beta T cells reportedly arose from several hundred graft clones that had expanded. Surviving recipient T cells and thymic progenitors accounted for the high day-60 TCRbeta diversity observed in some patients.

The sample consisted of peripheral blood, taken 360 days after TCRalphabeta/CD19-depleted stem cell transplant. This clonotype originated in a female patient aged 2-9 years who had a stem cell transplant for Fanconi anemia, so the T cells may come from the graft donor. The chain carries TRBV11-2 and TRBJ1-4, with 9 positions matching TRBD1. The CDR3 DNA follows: TGTGCCAGCAGCTATTCCATTGGACAGGGGAACGAAAAACTGTTTTTT. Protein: CASSYSIGQGNEKLFF.